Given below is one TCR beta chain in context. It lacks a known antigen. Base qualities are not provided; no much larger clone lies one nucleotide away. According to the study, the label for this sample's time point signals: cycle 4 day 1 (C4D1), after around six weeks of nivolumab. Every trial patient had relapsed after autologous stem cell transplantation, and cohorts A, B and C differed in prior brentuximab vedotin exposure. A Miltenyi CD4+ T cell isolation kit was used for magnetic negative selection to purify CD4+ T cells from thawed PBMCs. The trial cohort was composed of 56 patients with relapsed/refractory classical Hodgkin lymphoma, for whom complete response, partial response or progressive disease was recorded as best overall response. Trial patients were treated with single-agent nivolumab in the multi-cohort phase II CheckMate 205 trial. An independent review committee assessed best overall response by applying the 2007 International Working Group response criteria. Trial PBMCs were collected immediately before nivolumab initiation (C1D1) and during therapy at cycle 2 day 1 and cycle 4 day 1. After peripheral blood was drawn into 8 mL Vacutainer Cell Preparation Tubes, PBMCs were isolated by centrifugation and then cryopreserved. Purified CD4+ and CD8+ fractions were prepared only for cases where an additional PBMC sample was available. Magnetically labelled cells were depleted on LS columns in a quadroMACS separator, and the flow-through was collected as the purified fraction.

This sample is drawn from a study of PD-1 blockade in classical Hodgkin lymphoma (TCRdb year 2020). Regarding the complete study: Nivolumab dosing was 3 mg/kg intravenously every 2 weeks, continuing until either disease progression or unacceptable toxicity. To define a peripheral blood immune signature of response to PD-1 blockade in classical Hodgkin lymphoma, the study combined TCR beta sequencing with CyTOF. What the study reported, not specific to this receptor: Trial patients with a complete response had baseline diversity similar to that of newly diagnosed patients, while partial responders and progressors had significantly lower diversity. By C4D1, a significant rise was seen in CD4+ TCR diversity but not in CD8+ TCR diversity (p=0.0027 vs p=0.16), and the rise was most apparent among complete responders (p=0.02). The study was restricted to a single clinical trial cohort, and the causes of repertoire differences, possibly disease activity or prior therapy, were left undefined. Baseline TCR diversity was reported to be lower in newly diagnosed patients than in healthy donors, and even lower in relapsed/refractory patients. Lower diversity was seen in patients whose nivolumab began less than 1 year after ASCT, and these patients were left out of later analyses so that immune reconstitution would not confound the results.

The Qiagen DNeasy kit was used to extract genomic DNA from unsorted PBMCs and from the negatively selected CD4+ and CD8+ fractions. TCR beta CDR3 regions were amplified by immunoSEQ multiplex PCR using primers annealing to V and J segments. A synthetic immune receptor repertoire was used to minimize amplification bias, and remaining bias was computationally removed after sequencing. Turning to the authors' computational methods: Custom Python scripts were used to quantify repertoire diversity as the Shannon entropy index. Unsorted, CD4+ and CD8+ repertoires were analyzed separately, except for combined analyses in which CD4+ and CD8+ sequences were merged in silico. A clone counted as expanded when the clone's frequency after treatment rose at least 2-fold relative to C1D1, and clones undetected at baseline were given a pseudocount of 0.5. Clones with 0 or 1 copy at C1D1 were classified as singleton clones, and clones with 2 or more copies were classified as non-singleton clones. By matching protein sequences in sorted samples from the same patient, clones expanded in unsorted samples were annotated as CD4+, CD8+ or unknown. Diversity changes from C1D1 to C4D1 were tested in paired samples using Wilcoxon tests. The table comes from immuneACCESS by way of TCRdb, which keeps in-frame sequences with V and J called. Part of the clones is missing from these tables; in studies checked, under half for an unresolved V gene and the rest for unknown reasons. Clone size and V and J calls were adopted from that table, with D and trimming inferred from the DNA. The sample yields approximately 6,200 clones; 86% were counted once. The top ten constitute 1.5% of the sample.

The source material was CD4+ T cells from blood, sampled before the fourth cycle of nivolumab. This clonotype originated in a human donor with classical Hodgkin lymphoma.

CDR3 region: CASSPSGSPYEQYF. The DNA sequence reads TGCGCCAGCAGCCCTAGCGGGAGCCCCTACGAGCAGTACTTC. The rearrangement joined TRBV10-1 to TRBJ2-7; 10 junctional bases match TRBD2. The CDR3 runs 14 residues from the cysteine to the phenylalanine. The DNA shown is the 42-base CDR3, in frame from base 1. Per the germline V gene (reference sequence), WNHNN is the CDR1 and SYGVQD is the CDR2. Ends trimmed: V by 6 bases, J by 2 bases; bases unmatched to a gene: 4.